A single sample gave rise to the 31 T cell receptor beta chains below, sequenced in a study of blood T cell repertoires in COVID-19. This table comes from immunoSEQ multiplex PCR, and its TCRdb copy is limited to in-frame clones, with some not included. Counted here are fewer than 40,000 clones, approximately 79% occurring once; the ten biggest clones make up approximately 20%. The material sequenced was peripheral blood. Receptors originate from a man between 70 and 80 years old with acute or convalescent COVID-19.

Here the CDR3 DNA reads TGTGCCAGCAGTTTTGGAGGAGGGAGGAGAAACACCATATATTTT. It codes for CASSFGGGRRNTIYF. The chain carries TRBV28 and TRBJ1-3, with D hard to call. This CDR3 spans 15 amino acids. Germline lookup yields CDR1 MDHEN and CDR2 SYDVKM. V shed 3 bases and J shed 5 bases, with 14 bases lying between them. The full variable domain, in which reference TRBV28 and TRBJ1-3 provide the parts outside the CDR3, is DVKVTQSSRYLVKRTGEKVFLECVQDMDHENMFWYRQDPGLGLRLIYFSYDVKMKEKGDIPEGYSVSREKKERFSLILESASTNQTSMYLCASSFGGGRRNTIYFGEGSWLTVV.

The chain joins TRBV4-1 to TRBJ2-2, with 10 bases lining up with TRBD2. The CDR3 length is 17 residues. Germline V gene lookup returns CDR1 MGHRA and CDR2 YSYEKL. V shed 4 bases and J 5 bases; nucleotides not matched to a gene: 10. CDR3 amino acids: CASSLLSSGSTTGELFF. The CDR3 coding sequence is TGCGCCAGCAGCCTCCTCTCTAGCGGGAGTACTACCGGGGAGCTGTTTTTT.

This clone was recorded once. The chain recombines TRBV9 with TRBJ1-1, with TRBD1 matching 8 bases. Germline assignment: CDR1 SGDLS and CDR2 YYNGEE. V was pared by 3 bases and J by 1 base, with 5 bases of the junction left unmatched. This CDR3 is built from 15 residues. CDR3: CASSGRDRRNTEAFF. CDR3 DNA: TGTGCCAGCAGCGGACGGGACAGGAGGAACACTGAAGCTTTCTTT.

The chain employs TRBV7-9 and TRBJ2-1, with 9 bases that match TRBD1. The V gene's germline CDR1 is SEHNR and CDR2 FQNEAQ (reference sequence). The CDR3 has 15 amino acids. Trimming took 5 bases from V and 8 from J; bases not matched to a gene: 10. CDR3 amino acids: CASSTPGTGYYEQFF. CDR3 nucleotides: TGTGCCAGCAGCACCCCCGGGACAGGGTACTATGAGCAGTTCTTC.

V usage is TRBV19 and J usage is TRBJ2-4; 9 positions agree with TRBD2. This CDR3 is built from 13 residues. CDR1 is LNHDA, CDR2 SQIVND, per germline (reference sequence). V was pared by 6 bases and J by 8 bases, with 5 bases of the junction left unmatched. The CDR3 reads CASRRQREDIQYF. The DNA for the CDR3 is TGTGCCAGTAGGCGCCAGCGGGAGGACATTCAGTACTTC.

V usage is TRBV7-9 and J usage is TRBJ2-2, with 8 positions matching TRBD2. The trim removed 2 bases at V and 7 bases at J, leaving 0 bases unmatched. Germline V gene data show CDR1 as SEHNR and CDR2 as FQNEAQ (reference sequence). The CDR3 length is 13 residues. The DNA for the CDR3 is TGTGCCAGCAGCTTACGGGAGGGCGGGGAGCTGTTTTTT. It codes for CASSLREGGELFF.

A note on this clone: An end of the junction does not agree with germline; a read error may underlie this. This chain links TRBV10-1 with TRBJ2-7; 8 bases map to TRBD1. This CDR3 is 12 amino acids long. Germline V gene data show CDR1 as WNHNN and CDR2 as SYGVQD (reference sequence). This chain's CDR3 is CASSDMDRAIFF. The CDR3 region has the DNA TGCGCCAGCAGTGACATGGACAGGGCCATCTTTTTC.

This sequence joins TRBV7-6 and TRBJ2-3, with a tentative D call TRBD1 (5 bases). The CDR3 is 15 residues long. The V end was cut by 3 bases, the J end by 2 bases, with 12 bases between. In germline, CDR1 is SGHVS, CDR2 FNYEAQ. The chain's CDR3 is CASSLGPTYTDTQYF. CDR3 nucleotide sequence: TGTGCCAGCAGCTTGGGGCCAACCTACACAGATACGCAGTATTTT.

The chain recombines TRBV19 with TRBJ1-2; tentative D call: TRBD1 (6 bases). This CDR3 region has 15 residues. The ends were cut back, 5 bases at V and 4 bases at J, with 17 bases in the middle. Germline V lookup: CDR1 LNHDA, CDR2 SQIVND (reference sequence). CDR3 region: CASSPETGGFYGYTF. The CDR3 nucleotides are TGTGCCAGTAGTCCGGAGACAGGTGGATTCTATGGCTACACCTTC. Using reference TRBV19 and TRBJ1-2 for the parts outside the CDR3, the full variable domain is DGGITQSPKYLFRKEGQNVTLSCEQNLNHDAMYWYRQDPGQGLRLIYYSQIVNDFQKGDIAEGYSVSREKKESFPLTVTSAQKNPTAFYLCASSPETGGFYGYTFGSGTRLTVV.

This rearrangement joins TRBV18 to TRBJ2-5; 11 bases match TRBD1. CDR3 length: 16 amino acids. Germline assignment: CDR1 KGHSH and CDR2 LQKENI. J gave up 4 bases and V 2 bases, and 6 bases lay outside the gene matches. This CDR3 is CASSPIRDRGAETQYF. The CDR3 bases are TGTGCCAGCTCACCAATCCGGGACAGGGGGGCAGAGACCCAGTACTTC.

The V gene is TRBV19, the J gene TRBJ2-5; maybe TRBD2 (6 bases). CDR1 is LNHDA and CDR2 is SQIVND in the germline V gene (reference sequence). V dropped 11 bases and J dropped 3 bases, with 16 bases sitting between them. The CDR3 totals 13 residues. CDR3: CAASYGGKETQYF. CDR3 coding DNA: TGTGCCGCCAGTTATGGCGGGAAAGAGACCCAGTACTTC.

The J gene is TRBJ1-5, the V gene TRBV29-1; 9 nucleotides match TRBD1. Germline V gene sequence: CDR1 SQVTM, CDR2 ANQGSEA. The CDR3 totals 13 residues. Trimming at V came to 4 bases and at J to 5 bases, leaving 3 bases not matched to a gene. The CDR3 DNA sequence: TGCAGCGTTGGACAGGGGGGTTATCAGCCCCAGCATTTT. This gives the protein CSVGQGGYQPQHF. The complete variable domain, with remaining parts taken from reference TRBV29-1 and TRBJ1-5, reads SAVISQKPSRDICQRGTSLTIQCQVDSQVTMMFWYRQQPGQSLTLIATANQGSEATYESGFVIDKFPISRPNLTFSTLTVSNMSPEDSSIYLCSVGQGGYQPQHFGDGTRLSIL.

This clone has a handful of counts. CDR3 amino acids: CSVGRGPTNEQFF. CDR3 bases: TGCAGCGTTGGGCGGGGCCCGACCAATGAGCAGTTCTTC. The genes are TRBV29-1 and TRBJ2-1; weak D call: TRBD2 (6 bases). The V gene lost 4 bases and the J gene lost 6 bases, with 13 bases spanning the gap. CDR1 is SQVTM, CDR2 ANQGSEA, per germline. The CDR3 loop spans 13 amino acids.

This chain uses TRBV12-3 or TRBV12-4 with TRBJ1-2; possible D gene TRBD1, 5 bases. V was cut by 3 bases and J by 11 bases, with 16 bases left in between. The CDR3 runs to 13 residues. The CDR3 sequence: CASSFGRVAIYTF. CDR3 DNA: TGTGCCAGCAGTTTCGGCAGGGTTGCTATTTACACCTTC.

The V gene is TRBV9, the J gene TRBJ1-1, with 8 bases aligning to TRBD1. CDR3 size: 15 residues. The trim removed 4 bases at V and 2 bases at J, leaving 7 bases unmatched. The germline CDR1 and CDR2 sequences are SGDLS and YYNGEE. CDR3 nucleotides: TGTGCCAGCAGCAGCTGGACAGGGATAAACACTGAAGCTTTCTTT. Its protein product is CASSSWTGINTEAFF. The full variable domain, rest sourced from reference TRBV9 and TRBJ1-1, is DSGVTQTPKHLITATGQRVTLRCSPRSGDLSVYWYQQSLDQGLQFLIQYYNGEERAKGNILERFSAQQFPDLHSELNLSSLELGDSALYFCASSSWTGINTEAFFGQGTRLTVV.

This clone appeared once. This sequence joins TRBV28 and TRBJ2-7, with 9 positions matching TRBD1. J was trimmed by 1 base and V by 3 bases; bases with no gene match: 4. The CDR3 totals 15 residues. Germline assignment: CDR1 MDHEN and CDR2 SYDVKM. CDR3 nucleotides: TGTGCCAGCAGTTTTGGGACAGGGTTATCCTACGAGCAGTACTTC. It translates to CASSFGTGLSYEQYF.

CDR3 sequence reads: CASSRRGGDTGELFF. CDR3 in DNA: TGTGCCAGCAGCAGGCGGGGGGGCGACACCGGGGAGCTGTTTTTT. The chain carries TRBV14 and TRBJ2-2; 9 bases align to TRBD2. Per the germline V gene, CDR1 is SGHDN and CDR2 is FVKESK. The CDR3 runs 15 residues. V trimming: 5 bases; J trimming: 3 bases; junction bases outside the gene matches: 4.

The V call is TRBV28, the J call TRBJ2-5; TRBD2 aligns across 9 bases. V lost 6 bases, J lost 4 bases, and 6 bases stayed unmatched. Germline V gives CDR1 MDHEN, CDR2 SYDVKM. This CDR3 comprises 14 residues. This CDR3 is CASRIAGELETQYF. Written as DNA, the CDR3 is TGTGCCAGCAGAATAGCGGGAGAATTAGAGACCCAGTACTTC.

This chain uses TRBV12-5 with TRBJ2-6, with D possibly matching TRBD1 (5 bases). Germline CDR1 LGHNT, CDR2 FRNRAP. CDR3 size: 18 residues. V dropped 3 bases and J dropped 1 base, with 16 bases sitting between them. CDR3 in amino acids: CASGFTGFAESGANVLTF. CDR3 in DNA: TGTGCTAGTGGTTTTACAGGATTTGCCGAATCTGGGGCCAACGTCCTGACTTTC. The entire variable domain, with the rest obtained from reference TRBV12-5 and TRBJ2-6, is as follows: DARVTQTPRHKVTEMGQEVTMRCQPILGHNTVFWYRQTMMQGLELLAYFRNRAPLDDSGMPKDRFSAEMPDATLATLKIQPSEPRDSAVYFCASGFTGFAESGANVLTFGAGSRLTVL.

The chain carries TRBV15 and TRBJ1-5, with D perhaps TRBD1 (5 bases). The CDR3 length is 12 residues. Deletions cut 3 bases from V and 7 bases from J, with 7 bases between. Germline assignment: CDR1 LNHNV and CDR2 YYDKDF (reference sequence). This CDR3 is CATSRGPQPQHF. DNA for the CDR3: TGTGCCACCAGCAGGGGGCCGCAGCCCCAGCATTTT.

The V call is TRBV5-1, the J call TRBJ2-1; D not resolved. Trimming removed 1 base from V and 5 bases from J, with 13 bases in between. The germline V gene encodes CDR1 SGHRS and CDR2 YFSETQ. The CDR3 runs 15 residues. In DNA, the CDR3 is TGCGCCAGCAGCTTGCTGAGAGGAGAGAACAATGAGCAGTTCTTC. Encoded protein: CASSLLRGENNEQFF.

The CDR3 sequence is CASSSPGNNQPQHF. The CDR3, as DNA: TGTGCCAGTAGCTCTCCGGGGAACAATCAGCCCCAGCATTTT. The chain recombines TRBV6-5 with TRBJ1-5; D ambiguous. The CDR3 sequence is 14 residues long. The V end lost 9 bases, the J end lost 3 bases, and 15 bases lay between the germline ends. Germline V gives CDR1 MNHEY, CDR2 SVGAGI.

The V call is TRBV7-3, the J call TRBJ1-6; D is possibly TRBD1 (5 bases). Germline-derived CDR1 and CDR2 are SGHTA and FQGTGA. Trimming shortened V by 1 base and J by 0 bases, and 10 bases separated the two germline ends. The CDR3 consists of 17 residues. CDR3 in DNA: TGTGCCAGCAGCTTAAGGGACTTCAGCTCCTATAATTCACCCCTCCACTTT. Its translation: CASSLRDFSSYNSPLHF.

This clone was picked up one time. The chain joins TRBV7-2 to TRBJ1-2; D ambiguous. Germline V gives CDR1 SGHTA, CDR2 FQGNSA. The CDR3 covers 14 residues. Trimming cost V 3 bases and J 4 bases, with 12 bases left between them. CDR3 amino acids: CASSFGPAAYGYTF. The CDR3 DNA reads TGTGCCAGCAGCTTCGGTCCTGCTGCCTATGGCTACACCTTC.

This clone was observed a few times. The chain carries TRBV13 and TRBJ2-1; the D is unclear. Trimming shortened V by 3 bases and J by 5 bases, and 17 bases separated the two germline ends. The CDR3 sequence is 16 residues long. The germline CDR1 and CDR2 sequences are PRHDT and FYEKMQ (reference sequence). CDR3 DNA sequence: TGTGCCAGCAGCTTGCCGAGCGAGCTGAGGAACAATGAGCAGTTCTTC. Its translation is CASSLPSELRNNEQFF. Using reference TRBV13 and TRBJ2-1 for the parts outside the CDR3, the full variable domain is AAGVIQSPRHLIKEKRETATLKCYPIPRHDTVYWYQQGPGQDPQFLISFYEKMQSDKGSIPDRFSAQQFSDYHSELNMSSLELGDSALYFCASSLPSELRNNEQFFGPGTRLTVL.

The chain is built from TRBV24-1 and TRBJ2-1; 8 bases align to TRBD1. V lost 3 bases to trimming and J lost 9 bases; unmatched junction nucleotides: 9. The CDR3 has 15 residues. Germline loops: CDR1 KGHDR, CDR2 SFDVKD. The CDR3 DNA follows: TGTGCCACCAGTGATCCCGGACAGGGAAAGAGTGAGCAGTTCTTC. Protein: CATSDPGQGKSEQFF.

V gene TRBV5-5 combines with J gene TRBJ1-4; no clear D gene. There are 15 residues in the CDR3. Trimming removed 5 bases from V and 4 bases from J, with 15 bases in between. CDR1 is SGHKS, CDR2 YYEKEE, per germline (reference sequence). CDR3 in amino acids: CASSDGGGINEKLFF. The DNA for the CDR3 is TGTGCCAGCAGTGACGGAGGAGGAATTAATGAAAAACTGTTTTTT.

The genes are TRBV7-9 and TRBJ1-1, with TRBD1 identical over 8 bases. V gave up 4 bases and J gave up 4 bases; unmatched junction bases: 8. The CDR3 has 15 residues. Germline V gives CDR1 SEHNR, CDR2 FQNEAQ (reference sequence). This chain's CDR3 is CASSSGQGVGTEAFF. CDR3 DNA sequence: TGTGCCAGCAGCTCCGGACAGGGAGTAGGCACTGAAGCTTTCTTT.

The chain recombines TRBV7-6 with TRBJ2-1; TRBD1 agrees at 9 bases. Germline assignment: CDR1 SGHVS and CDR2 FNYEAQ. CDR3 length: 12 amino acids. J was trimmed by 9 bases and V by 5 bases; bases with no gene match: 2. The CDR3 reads CASSGTGFEQFF. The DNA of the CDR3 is TGTGCCAGCAGCGGGACAGGGTTTGAGCAGTTCTTC.

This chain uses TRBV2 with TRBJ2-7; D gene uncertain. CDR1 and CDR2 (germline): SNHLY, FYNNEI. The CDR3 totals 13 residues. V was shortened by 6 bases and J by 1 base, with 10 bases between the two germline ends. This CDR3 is CASSFSQSYEQYF. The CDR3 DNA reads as TGTGCCAGCAGCTTTTCCCAGTCCTACGAGCAGTACTTC. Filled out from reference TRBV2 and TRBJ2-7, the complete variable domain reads EPEVTQTPSHQVTQMGQEVILRCVPISNHLYFYWYRQILGQKVEFLVSFYNNEISEKSEIFDDQFSVERPDGSNFTLKIRSTKLEDSAMYFCASSFSQSYEQYFGPGTRLTVT.

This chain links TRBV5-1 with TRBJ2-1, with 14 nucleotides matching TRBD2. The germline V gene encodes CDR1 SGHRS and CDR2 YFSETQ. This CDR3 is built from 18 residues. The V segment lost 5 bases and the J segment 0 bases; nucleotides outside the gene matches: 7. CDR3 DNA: TGCGCCAGCAGACCCGGGACTAGCGGGGGTTACTCCTACAATGAGCAGTTCTTC. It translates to CASRPGTSGGYSYNEQFF. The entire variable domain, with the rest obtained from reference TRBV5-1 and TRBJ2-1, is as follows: KAGVTQTPRYLIKTRGQQVTLSCSPISGHRSVSWYQQTPGQGLQFLFEYFSETQRNKGNFPGRFSGRQFSNSRSEMNVSTLELGDSALYLCASRPGTSGGYSYNEQFFGPGTRLTVL.